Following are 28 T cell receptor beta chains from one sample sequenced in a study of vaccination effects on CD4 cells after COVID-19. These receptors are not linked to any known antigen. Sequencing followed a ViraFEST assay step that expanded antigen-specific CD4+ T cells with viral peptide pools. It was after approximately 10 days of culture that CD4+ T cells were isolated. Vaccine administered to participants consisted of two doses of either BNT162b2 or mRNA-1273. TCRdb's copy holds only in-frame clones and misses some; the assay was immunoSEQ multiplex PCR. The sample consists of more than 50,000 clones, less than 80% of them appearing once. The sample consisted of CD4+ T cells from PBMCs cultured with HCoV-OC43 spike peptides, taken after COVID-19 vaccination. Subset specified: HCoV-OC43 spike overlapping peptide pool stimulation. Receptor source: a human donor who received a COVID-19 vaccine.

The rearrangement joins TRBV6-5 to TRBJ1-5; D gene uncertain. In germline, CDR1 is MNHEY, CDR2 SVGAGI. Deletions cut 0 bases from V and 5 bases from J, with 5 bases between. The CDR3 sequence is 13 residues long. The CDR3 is CASSYSIDQPQHF. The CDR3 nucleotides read TGTGCCAGCAGTTACTCGATCGATCAGCCCCAGCATTTT.

As DNA, the CDR3 is TGTGCCAGCCACCCTGCAGGGTCCAATCAGCCCCAGCATTTT. Protein: CASHPAGSNQPQHF. The chain links TRBV28 to TRBJ1-5; a weak D match, TRBD1 (5 bases). The V gene lost 8 bases and the J gene lost 3 bases, with 14 bases spanning the gap. CDR1 and CDR2 (germline): MDHEN, SYDVKM. This CDR3 spans 14 amino acids.

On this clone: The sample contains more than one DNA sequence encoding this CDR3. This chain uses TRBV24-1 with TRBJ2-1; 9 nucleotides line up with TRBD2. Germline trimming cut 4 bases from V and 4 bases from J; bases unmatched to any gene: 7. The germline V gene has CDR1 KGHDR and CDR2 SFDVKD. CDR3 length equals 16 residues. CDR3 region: CATSDLSGGPYNEQFF. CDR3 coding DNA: TGTGCCACCAGTGACCTAAGCGGGGGGCCGTACAATGAGCAGTTCTTC.

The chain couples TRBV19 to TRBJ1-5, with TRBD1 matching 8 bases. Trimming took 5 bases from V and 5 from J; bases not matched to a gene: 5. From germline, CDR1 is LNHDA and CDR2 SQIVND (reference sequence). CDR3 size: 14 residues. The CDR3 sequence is CASSYDRGYQPQHF. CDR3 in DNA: TGTGCCAGTAGTTACGACAGGGGCTATCAGCCCCAGCATTTT.

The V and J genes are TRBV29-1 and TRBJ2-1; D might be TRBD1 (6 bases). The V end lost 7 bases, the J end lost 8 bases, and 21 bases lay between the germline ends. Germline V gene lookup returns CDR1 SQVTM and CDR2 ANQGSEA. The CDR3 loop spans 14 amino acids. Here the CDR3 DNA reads TGCAGCGCAGTCAGGGGCGGGTGGATTGATGAGCAGTTCTTC. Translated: CSAVRGGWIDEQFF.

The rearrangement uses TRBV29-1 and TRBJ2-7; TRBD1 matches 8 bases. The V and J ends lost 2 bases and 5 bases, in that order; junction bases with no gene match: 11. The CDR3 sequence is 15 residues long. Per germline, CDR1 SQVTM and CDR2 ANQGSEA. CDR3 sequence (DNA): TGCAGCGTTGAATTATGCTTACAGGGGGTTAACGAGCAGTACGTC. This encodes CSVELCLQGVNEQYV.

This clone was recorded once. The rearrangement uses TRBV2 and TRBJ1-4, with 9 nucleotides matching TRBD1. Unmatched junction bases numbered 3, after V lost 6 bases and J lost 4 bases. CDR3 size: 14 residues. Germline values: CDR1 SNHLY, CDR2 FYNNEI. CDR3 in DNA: TGTGCCAGCAGCGAGGACAGGGGTAATGAAAAACTGTTTTTT. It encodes CASSEDRGNEKLFF.

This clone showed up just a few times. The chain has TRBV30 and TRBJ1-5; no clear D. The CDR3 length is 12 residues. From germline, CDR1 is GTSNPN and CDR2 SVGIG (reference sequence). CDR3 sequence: CAARQGNQPQHF. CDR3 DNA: TGTGCTGCACGCCAAGGCAATCAGCCCCAGCATTTT.

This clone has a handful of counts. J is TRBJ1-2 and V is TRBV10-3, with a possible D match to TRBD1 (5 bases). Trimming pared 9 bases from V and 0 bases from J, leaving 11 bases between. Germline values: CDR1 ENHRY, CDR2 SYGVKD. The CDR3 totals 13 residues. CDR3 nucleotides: TGTGCCATAGAGAGGGGCCCTAACTATGGCTACACCTTC. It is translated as CAIERGPNYGYTF.

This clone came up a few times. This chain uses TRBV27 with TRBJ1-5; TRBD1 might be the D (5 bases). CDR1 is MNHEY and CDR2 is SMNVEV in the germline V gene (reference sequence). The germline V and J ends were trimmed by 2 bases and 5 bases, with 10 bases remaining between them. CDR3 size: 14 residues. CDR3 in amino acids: CASSLQGGDQPQHF. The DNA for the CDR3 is TGTGCCAGCAGTTTACAGGGAGGGGATCAGCCCCAGCATTTT.

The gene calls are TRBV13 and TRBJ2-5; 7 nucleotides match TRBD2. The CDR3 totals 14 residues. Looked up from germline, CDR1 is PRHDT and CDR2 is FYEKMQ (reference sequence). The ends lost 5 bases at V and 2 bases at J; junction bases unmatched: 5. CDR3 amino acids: CASSPNGGQETQYF. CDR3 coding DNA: TGTGCCAGCAGCCCAAACGGGGGGCAAGAGACCCAGTACTTC.

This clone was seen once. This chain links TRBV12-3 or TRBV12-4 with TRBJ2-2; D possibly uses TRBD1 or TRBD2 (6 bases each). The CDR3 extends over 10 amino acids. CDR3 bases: TGTTTAGGGGGGACCGGGGAGCTGTTTTTT. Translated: CLGGTGELFF.

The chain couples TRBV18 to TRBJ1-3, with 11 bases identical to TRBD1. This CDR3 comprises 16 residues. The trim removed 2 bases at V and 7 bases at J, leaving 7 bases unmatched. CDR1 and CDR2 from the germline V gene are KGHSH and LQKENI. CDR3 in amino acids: CASSPGRTGGRNTIYF. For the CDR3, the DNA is TGTGCCAGCTCACCAGGCCGGACAGGGGGCAGGAACACCATATATTTT.

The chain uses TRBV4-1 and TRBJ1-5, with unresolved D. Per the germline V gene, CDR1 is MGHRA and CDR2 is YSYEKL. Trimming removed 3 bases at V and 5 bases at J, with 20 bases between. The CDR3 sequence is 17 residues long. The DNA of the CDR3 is TGCGCCAGCAGCCACGCCTCGGGCAGGCGCCAAGATCAGCCCCAGCATTTT. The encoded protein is CASSHASGRRQDQPQHF.

CDR3 region: CASSLDRGEQYV. The CDR3 DNA reads TGTGCCAGCTCCCTAGACAGGGGCGAGCAGTACGTC. V and J are TRBV18 and TRBJ2-7; TRBD1 aligns across 8 bases. The length of the CDR3 is 12 residues. The V and J ends lost 6 bases and 6 bases, in that order; junction bases with no gene match: 4. Germline assignment: CDR1 KGHSH and CDR2 LQKENI.

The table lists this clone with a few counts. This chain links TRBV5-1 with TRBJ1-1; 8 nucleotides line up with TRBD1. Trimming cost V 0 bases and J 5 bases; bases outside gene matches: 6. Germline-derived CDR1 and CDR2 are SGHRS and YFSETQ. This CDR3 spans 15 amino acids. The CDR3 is CASSLEGRGQTEAFF. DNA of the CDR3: TGCGCCAGCAGCTTGGAAGGCAGGGGGCAAACTGAAGCTTTCTTT.

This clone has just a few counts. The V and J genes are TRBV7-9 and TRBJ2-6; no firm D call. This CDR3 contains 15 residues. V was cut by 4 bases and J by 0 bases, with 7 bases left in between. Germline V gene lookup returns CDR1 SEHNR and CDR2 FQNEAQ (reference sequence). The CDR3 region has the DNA TGTGCCAGCAGCTCCTGGGGCTCTGGGGCCAACGTCCTGACTTTC. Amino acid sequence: CASSSWGSGANVLTF.

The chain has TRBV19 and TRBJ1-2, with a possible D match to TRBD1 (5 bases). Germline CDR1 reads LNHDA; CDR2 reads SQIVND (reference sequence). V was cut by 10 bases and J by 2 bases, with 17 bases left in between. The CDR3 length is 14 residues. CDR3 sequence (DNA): TGTGCCATTAGGGACCTGGGCTTGAACTATGGCTACACCTTC. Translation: CAIRDLGLNYGYTF.

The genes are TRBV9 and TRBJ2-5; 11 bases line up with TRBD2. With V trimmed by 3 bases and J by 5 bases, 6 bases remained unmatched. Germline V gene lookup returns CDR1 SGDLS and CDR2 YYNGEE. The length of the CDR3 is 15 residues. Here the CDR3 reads CASSGSGGAWETQYF. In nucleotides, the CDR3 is TGTGCCAGCAGCGGTAGCGGGGGGGCCTGGGAGACCCAGTACTTC. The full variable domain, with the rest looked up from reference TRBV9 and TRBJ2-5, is DSGVTQTPKHLITATGQRVTLRCSPRSGDLSVYWYQQSLDQGLQFLIQYYNGEERAKGNILERFSAQQFPDLHSELNLSSLELGDSALYFCASSGSGGAWETQYFGPGTRLLVL.

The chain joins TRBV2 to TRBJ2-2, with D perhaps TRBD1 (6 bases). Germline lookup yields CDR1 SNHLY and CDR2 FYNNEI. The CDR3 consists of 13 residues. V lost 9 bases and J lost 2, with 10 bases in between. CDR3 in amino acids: CASTGTNTGELFF. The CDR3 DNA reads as TGTGCCAGTACAGGGACCAACACCGGGGAGCTGTTTTTT.

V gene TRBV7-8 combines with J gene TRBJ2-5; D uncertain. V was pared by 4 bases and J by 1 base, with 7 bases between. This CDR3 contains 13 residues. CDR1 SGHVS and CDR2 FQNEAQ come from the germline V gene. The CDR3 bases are TGTGCCAGCAGCTCTGGACGCCAAGAGACCCAGTACTTC. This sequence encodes CASSSGRQETQYF. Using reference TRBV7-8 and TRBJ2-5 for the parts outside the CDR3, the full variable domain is GAGVSQSPRYKVAKRGQDVALRCDPISGHVSLFWYQQALGQGPEFLTYFQNEAQLDKSGLPSDRFFAERPEGSVSTLKIQRTQQEDSAVYLCASSSGRQETQYFGPGTRLLVL.

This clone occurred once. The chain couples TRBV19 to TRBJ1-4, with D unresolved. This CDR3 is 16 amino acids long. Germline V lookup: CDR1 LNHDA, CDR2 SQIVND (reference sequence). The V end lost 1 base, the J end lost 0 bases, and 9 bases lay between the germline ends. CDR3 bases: TGTGCCAGTAGTATAGGCCGACGGTCAACTAATGAAAAACTGTTTTTT. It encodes CASSIGRRSTNEKLFF.

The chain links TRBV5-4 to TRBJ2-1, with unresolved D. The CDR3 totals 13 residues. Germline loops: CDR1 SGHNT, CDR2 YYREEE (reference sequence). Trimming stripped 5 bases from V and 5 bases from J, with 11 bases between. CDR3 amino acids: CASSETWNNEQFF. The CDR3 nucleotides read TGTGCCAGCAGTGAGACATGGAACAATGAGCAGTTCTTC.

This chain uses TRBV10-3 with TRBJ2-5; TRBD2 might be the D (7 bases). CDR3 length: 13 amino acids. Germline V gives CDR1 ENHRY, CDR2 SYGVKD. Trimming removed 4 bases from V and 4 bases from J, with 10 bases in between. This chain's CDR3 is CAISGGGGETQYF. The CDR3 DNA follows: TGTGCCATCAGTGGCGGGGGCGGAGAGACCCAGTACTTC.

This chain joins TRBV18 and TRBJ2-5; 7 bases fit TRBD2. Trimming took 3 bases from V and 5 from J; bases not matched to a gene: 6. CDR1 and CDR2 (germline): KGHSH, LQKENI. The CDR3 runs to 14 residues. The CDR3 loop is CASSPSGEAETQYF. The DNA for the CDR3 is TGTGCCAGCTCACCGAGCGGGGAGGCGGAGACCCAGTACTTC. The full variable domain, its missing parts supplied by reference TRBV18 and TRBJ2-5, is NAGVMQNPRHLVRRRGQEARLRCSPMKGHSHVYWYRQLPEEGLKFMVYLQKENIIDESGMPKERFSAEFPKEGPSILRIQQVVRGDSAAYFCASSPSGEAETQYFGPGTRLLVL.

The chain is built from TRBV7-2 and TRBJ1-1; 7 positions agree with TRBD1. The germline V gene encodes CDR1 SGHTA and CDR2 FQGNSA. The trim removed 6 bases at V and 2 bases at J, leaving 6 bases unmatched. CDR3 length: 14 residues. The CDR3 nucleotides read TGTGCCAGCAGTTTGACAGGGATCAACACTGAAGCTTTCTTT. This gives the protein CASSLTGINTEAFF.

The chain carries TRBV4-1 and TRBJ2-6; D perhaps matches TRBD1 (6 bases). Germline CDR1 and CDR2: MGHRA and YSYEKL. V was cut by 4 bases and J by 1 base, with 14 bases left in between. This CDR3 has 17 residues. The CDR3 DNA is TGCGCCAGCAGCCTGAAGAACGGACAGTCTGGGGCCAACGTCCTGACTTTC. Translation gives CASSLKNGQSGANVLTF.

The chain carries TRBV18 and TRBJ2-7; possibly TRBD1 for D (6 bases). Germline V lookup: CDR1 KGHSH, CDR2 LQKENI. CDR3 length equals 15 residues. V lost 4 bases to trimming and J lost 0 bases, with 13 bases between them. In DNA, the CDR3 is TGTGCCAGCTCACAATCCCGGGACACCTCCTACGAGCAGTACGTC. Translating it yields CASSQSRDTSYEQYV.